These T cell receptor beta chains were read from a single sample in a study of cytomegalovirus exposure and HLA in healthy donors. Clones were sequenced by immunoSEQ multiplex PCR, and TCRdb holds only the in-frame ones, with some missing. The sample carries 150,000 or so clones, 73% recorded once. The sequencing input was PBMCs. These TCRs come from a woman aged 18-29 years in good health and CMV-seronegative. CDR3s include the opening cysteine and the closing phenylalanine or tryptophan. The D gene is left open where the match is weak. Some rows have no size entry. The others give once, few or many, or a class for an expanded clone.

NA | TRBJ1-1 | TRBV20-1 | NA | CSAPGATEAFF | TGCAGTGCCCCAGGGGCCACTGAAGCTTTCTTT
TRBD2 | TRBJ2-1 | TRBV5-1 | NA | CASSEGTNNEQFF | TGCGCCAGCAGCGAGGGGACTAACAATGAGCAGTTCTTC
NA | TRBJ1-2 | TRBV4-1 | NA | CASSQTVQGQANYGYTF | TGCGCCAGCAGCCAAACGGTACAGGGCCAGGCTAACTATGGCTACACCTTC
NA | TRBJ1-2 | TRBV6-5 | once | CASRVPTGQGYTF | TGTGCCAGCAGGGTACCGACAGGCCAGGGCTACACCTTC
NA | TRBJ1-1 | TRBV20-1 | NA | CSAYMNTEAFF | TGCAGTGCTTATATGAACACTGAAGCTTTCTTT
NA | TRBJ2-7 | TRBV6-1 | NA | CASSAERRRTYEQYF | TGTGCCAGCAGTGCCGAGCGGCGACGGACCTACGAGCAGTACTTC
TRBD1 | TRBJ1-6 | TRBV6-1 | once | CASSEAGTGWSPLHF | TGTGCCAGCAGTGAAGCGGGGACAGGGTGGTCACCCCTCCACTTT
TRBD2 | TRBJ2-7 | TRBV5-1 | NA | CASSPGLAGGYEQYF | TGCGCCAGCAGCCCGGGACTAGCGGGGGGCTACGAGCAGTACTTC
TRBD2 | TRBJ2-2 | TRBV7-2 | few | CASRERGGPGELFF | TGTGCCAGCAGAGAACGCGGGGGGCCCGGGGAGCTGTTTTTT
TRBD1 | TRBJ1-5 | TRBV4-2 | NA | CATRDTGEGNQPQHF | TGTGCCACCCGCGATACAGGGGAGGGCAATCAGCCCCAGCATTTT
NA | TRBJ1-6 | TRBV2 | NA | CASRGWGGSGSPLHF | TGTGCCAGCAGGGGATGGGGTGGGAGTGGCTCACCCCTCCACTTT
NA | TRBJ2-1 | TRBV7-9 | NA | CASSLAANEQFF | TGTGCCAGCAGCTTAGCAGCAAATGAGCAGTTCTTC
TRBD1 | TRBJ1-1 | TRBV2 | once | CASRQTGTDLLSEAFF | TGTGCCAGCAGACAGACAGGGACCGATCTTTTGTCTGAAGCTTTCTTT
TRBD2 | TRBJ2-2 | TRBV10-3 | NA | CAIRRRTSDTGELFF | TGTGCCATCAGGCGGAGGACTAGCGACACCGGGGAGCTGTTTTTT
NA | TRBJ1-2 | TRBV5-6 | NA | CASSLGSYGYTF | TGTGCCAGCAGCTTGGGCAGCTATGGCTACACCTTC
TRBD2 | TRBJ2-5 | TRBV19 | NA | CASTRGDTQQETQYF | TGTGCCAGTACCCGGGGGGATACCCAGCAAGAGACCCAGTACTTC
TRBD2 | TRBJ2-3 | TRBV7-6 | NA | CASSARGTSGVADTQYF | TGTGCCAGCAGCGCCCGCGGGACTAGCGGGGTTGCAGATACGCAGTATTTT
NA | TRBJ1-2 | TRBV7-2 | NA | CASRTGTGDGYTF | TGTGCCAGCAGAACCGGGACGGGGGACGGCTACACCTTC
TRBD1 | TRBJ1-1 | TRBV7-9 | few | CASSEQGVERNTEAFF | TGTGCCAGCAGCGAGCAGGGGGTAGAAAGAAACACTGAAGCTTTCTTT
TRBD1 | TRBJ1-5 | TRBV28 | NA | CASRTDRASNQPQHF | TGTGCCAGCAGAACCGACAGGGCGAGCAATCAGCCCCAGCATTTT
NA | TRBJ2-1 | TRBV11-2 | NA | CASSLVLDGSDYNEQFF | TGTGCCAGCAGCTTAGTCCTAGACGGTTCGGACTACAATGAGCAGTTCTTC
TRBD1 | TRBJ1-2 | TRBV6-7 | few | CASTPRQGDYGYTF | TGTGCCAGCACCCCAAGACAGGGTGACTATGGCTACACCTTC
NA | TRBJ2-1 | TRBV12-5 | NA | CASAGLGSYNEQFF | TGTGCTAGTGCGGGTTTGGGCTCCTACAATGAGCAGTTCTTC
TRBD1 | TRBJ1-2 | TRBV10-2 | NA | CASGVGTGTMSYTF | TGCGCCAGCGGGGTGGGGACAGGGACTATGAGCTACACCTTC
NA | TRBJ2-6 | TRBV10-3 | NA | CAISTGYGGANVLTF | TGTGCCATCAGTACAGGGTACGGAGGGGCCAACGTCCTGACTTTC
NA | TRBJ2-1 | TRBV19 | NA | CASSIGAEQFF | TGTGCCAGTAGTATCGGTGCAGAGCAGTTCTTC
TRBD2 | TRBJ2-5 | TRBV27 | once | CASKPNAGGQETQYF | TGTGCCAGCAAACCTAACGCGGGGGGTCAAGAGACCCAGTACTTC
TRBD1 | TRBJ2-3 | TRBV5-1 | NA | CASSLIRDSLSSTDTQYF | TGCGCCAGCAGCTTGATCCGGGACAGTTTATCTAGCACAGATACGCAGTATTTT